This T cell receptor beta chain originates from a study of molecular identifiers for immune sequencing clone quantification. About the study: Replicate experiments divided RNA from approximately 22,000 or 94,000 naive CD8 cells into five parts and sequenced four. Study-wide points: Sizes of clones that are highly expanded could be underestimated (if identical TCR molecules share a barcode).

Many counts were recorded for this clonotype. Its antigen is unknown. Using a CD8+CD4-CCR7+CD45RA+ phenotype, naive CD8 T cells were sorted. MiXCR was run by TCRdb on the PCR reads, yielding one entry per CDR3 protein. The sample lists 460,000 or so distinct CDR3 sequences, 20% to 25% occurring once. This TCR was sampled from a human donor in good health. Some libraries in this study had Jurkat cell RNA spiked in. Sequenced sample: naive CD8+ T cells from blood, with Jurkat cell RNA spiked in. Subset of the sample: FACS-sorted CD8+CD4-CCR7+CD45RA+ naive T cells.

CDR3 nucleotide sequence: TGCAGCGGGGTCGGGACGGATAACACTGAAGCTTTCTTT. Translation gives CSGVGTDNTEAFF. The genes are TRBV29-1 and TRBJ1-1; tentative D call: TRBD1 (5 bases). V was shortened by 7 bases and J by 2 bases, with 14 bases between the two germline ends. The germline gives CDR1 SQVTM, CDR2 ANQGSEA. The CDR3 consists of 13 residues. The full variable domain, rest sourced from reference TRBV29-1 and TRBJ1-1, is SAVISQKPSRDICQRGTSLTIQCQVDSQVTMMFWYRQQPGQSLTLIATANQGSEATYESGFVIDKFPISRPNLTFSTLTVSNMSPEDSSIYLCSGVGTDNTEAFFGQGTRLTVV.